Listed here are 5 T cell receptor beta chains from one sample, sequenced in a study of cytomegalovirus exposure and HLA in healthy donors. Both 60 Vbeta primers and 13 Jbeta primers went into the PCR. Libraries were prepared by immunoSEQ multiplex PCR; TCRdb keeps only in-frame clonotypes and omits some of them. The sample shows 150,000 to 200,000 clones, roughly 85% of them seen only once. Sample: PBMCs. The source of these receptors is a man between 50 and 59 years old in good health and CMV-seropositive.

The chain employs TRBV28 and TRBJ1-2, with 8 bases matching TRBD1. Germline V gives CDR1 MDHEN, CDR2 SYDVKM. V lost 4 bases, J lost 3 bases, and 4 bases stayed unmatched. The CDR3 totals 14 residues. As DNA, the CDR3 is TGTGCCAGCAGTTCCGGGACAGGAGACTATGGCTACACCTTC. Translation gives CASSSGTGDYGYTF.

The rearrangement joins TRBV27 to TRBJ2-1, with TRBD2 identical over 8 bases. Germline CDR1 reads MNHEY; CDR2 reads SMNVEV (reference sequence). This CDR3 comprises 15 residues. The V gene end was trimmed by 2 bases and the J gene end by 5 bases; junction bases not matched to a gene: 5. CDR3 sequence (DNA): TGTGCCAGCAGTTTAGTTAGCGGGACCAACAATGAGCAGTTCTTC. It codes for CASSLVSGTNNEQFF.

This chain uses TRBV25-1 with TRBJ2-2; 8 nucleotides match TRBD2. The V gene end was trimmed by 0 bases and the J gene end by 5 bases; junction bases not matched to a gene: 8. The CDR3 is 17 residues long. Looked up from germline, CDR1 is MGHDK and CDR2 is SYGVNS. CDR3 sequence (DNA): TGTGCCAGCAGTGAATATGGCGGGGGGACGGGGACCGGGGAGCTGTTTTTT. Translated: CASSEYGGGTGTGELFF.

CDR3 DNA sequence: TGTGCCAGCAGCTTAAGGGGCAAAGAAGCTTTCTTT. This sequence encodes CASSLRGKEAFF. The V call is TRBV7-9, the J call TRBJ1-1; D may be TRBD1 (5 bases). The CDR3 extends over 12 amino acids. The germline V and J ends were trimmed by 2 bases and 8 bases, with 9 bases remaining between them. CDR1 SEHNR and CDR2 FQNEAQ come from the germline V gene (reference sequence).

This chain joins TRBV7-7 and TRBJ2-5; 7 nucleotides agree with TRBD1. The CDR3 extends over 14 amino acids. J gave up 5 bases and V 5 bases, and 8 bases lay outside the gene matches. CDR1 and CDR2 (germline): SSHAT, FNYEAQ (reference sequence). CDR3 DNA: TGTGCCAGCAGCCCCGGACAGGTGGTGGAGACCCAGTACTTC. It codes for CASSPGQVVETQYF.